The sequence of this T cell receptor beta chain was determined in a study of T cell changes during pregnancy in multiple sclerosis. Germline CDR1 and CDR2: SEHNR and FQNEAQ (reference sequence). Unmatched junction bases numbered 5, after V lost 4 bases and J lost 0 bases. The CDR3 runs 15 residues. Assay used: immunoSEQ multiplex PCR; TCRdb lists only in-frame clones, some missing. The repertoire consists of approximately 49,000 clones, with over 75% occurring once and the leading ten covering roughly 1.2%. The source is a female donor with multiple sclerosis, enrolled in a pregnancy study. Sequenced material: CD4+ T cells from peripheral blood mononuclear cells, taken in the second trimester of pregnancy. J is TRBJ2-7 and V is TRBV7-9; TRBD1 aligns across 8 bases. This CDR3 reads CASSSQGAVSYEQYF. The CDR3 nucleotides read TGTGCCAGCAGCTCCCAGGGGGCTGTCTCCTACGAGCAGTACTTC.